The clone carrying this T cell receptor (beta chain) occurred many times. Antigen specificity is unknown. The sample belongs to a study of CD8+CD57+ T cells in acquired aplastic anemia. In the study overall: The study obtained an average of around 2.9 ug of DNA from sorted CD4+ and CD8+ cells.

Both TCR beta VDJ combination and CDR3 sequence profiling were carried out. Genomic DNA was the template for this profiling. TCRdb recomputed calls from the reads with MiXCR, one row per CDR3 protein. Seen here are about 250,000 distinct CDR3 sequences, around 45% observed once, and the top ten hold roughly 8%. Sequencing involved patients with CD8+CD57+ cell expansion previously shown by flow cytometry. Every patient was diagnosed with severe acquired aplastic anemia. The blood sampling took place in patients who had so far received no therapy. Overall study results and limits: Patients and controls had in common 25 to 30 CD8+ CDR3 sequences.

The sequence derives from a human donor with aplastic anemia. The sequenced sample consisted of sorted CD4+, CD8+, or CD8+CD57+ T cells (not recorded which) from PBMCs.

The CDR3 protein is CASRGLATNNEQFF. CDR3 DNA sequence: TGTGCCAGTAGGGGACTAGCGACGAACAATGAGCAGTTCTTC. The chain recombines TRBV19 with TRBJ2-1; TRBD2 matches at 10 bases. The CDR3 is 14 residues long. Germline loops: CDR1 LNHDA, CDR2 SQIVND (reference sequence). V was clipped by 6 bases and J by 5 bases; unmatched bases: 4.